The clone carrying this T cell receptor (beta chain) has ten or more counts. Its antigen is currently unknown. The data belong to a study of T-cell memory formation after mild COVID-19. About the study: Clusters of TCRs were largely donor specific.

TCRdb re-called the 5' RACE reads with MiXCR, one entry per CDR3 protein. The data contain around 130,000 distinct CDR3 sequences, 15% to 20% of them seen just once; the ten biggest clones take up around 4.8%. The study's findings and limits: Within pre-infection memory, some responding clones were found, suggesting cross-reactive memory joined. A second wave expanding day 15 to 37 was CD4+-biased; contracting clones were balanced.

The CDR3 is 12 amino acids. Unmatched junction bases numbered 2, after V lost 6 bases and J lost 2 bases. Germline values: CDR1 SQVTM, CDR2 ANQGSEA. The source of this sequence is a young man who had mild COVID-19 (a few samples of this study predate the infection). Cell type and time point are not known. The J gene is TRBJ2-7, the V gene TRBV29-1; 9 bases fit TRBD1. The material sequenced was PBMCs or a T cell subset sorted from them (not recorded which). The DNA of the CDR3 is TGCAGCGTCGGACAGGGGACCTACGAGCAGTACTTC. Its translation is CSVGQGTYEQYF.